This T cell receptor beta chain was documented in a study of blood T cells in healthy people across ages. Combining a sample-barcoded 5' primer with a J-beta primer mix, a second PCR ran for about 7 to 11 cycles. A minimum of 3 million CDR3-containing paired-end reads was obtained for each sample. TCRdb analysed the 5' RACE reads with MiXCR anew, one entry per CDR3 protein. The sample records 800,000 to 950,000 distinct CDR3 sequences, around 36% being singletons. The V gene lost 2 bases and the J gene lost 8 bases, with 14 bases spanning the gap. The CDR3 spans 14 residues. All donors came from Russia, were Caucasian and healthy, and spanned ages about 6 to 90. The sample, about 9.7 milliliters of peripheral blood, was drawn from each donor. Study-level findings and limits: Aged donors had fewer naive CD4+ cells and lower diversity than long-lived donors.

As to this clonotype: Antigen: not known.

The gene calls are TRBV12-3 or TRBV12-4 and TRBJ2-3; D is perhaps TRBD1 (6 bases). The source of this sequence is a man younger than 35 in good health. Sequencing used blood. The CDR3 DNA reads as TGTGCCAGCAGTTTATTTCGCAGGGGCGGTACGCAGTATTTT. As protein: CASSLFRRGGTQYF.